These 29 T cell receptor beta chains share one sample of origin, sequenced in a study of blood T cells in healthy people across ages. Combining a sample-barcoded 5' primer with a J-beta primer mix, a second PCR ran for roughly 7 to 12 cycles. A single record per CDR3 protein comes from TCRdb applying MiXCR to the 5' RACE reads. The repertoire includes more than 550,000 distinct CDR3 sequences, about 24% of them detected once, and 22% sits in the top ten. Sequencing input: blood. These receptor sequences come from a man in his sixties or seventies in good health.

The chain carries TRBV7-9 and TRBJ1-3, with D uncertain. The germline V and J ends were trimmed by 5 bases and 5 bases, with 10 bases remaining between them. The CDR3 runs 13 residues. The germline V gene has CDR1 SEHNR and CDR2 FQNEAQ (reference sequence). The DNA of the CDR3 is TGTGCCAGCAGCCTAAACACTAGAAACACCATATATTTT. It codes for CASSLNTRNTIYF.

The chain links TRBV7-2 to TRBJ1-4; weak D call: TRBD1 (6 bases). The V gene's germline CDR1 is SGHTA and CDR2 FQGNSA. Trimming cost V 2 bases and J 8 bases, with 12 bases left between them. This CDR3 has 14 amino acids. DNA for the CDR3: TGTGCCAGCAGCTTACGGACAGAGATGGAAAAACTGTTTTTT. Its protein is CASSLRTEMEKLFF. The full variable domain, its missing parts supplied by reference TRBV7-2 and TRBJ1-4, is GAGVSQSPSNKVTEKGKDVELRCDPISGHTALYWYRQSLGQGLEFLIYFQGNSAPDKSGLPSDRFSAERTGGSVSTLTIQRTQQEDSAVYLCASSLRTEMEKLFFGSGTQLSVL.

With regard to this clonotype: A junction end diverges from the germline sequence, so it may reflect a read error. The V and J genes are TRBV28 and TRBJ1-2; D perhaps matches TRBD1 (6 bases). Germline-derived CDR1 and CDR2 are MDHEN and SYDVKM. The CDR3 has 12 residues. CDR3 DNA: TGTGCCGGCAGTTTGGTCGGGGGCGGCTACACCTTC. It yields the protein CAGSLVGGGYTF.

This clonotype was picked up one time. For the CDR3, the DNA is TGTGCCAGCAGCTTACCCCTGACCCCTAAGTATTTT. Its translation is CASSLPLTPKYF. The chain employs TRBV7-9 and TRBJ2-3; D call uncertain. V lost 2 bases to trimming and J lost 13 bases, with 13 bases between them. The CDR3 contains 12 residues. Germline assignment: CDR1 SEHNR and CDR2 FQNEAQ (reference sequence). The full variable domain, completed using reference TRBV7-9 and TRBJ2-3, is DTGVSQNPRHKITKRGQNVTFRCDPISEHNRLYWYRQTLGQGPEFLTYFQNEAQLEKSRLLSDRFSAERPKGSFSTLEIQRTEQGDSAMYLCASSLPLTPKYFGPGTRLTVL.

This clonotype was seen a few times. This chain uses TRBV7-8 with TRBJ2-5; tentative D call: TRBD2 (7 bases). The CDR3 has 13 amino acids. The germline V gene has CDR1 SGHVS and CDR2 FQNEAQ. The V gene lost 6 bases and the J gene lost 5 bases, with 13 bases spanning the gap. This CDR3 is CASRPGGRETQYF. The CDR3 DNA reads TGTGCCAGCAGGCCGGGGGGCAGGGAGACCCAGTACTTC.

This clonotype was picked up many times. The chain couples TRBV6-2 or TRBV6-3 to TRBJ1-2; D is unclear. Germline V gene data show CDR1 as MNHEY and CDR2 as SVGEGT. V lost 0 bases and J lost 6, with 8 bases in between. The CDR3 length is 13 residues. CDR3 coding DNA: TGTGCCAGCAGTTACTCGGTGCGTAATGGCTACACCTTC. Protein sequence: CASSYSVRNGYTF.

The rearrangement uses TRBV28 and TRBJ2-5, with 7 bases lining up with TRBD2. The DNA end favors TRBJ2-7, so the J call may be wrong. The germline CDR1 and CDR2 sequences are MDHEN and SYDVKM. The CDR3 is made up of 12 amino acids. Written as DNA, the CDR3 is TGTGCCAGCAGACTAAGCGGGACCGAGCAGTACTTC. It encodes CASRLSGTEQYF.

Turning to this clonotype: At one end, the junction sequence differs from germline, possibly due to a read error. The chain joins TRBV12-3 or TRBV12-4 to TRBJ2-7; 7 positions match TRBD2. The CDR3 sequence is 14 residues long. The chain's CDR3 is CASSLGGTRYEQYF. In DNA, the CDR3 is TGTGCTAGCAGTTTGGGGGGGACGCGGTACGAGCAGTACTTC.

This clonotype was seen repeatedly, ten times or more. The CDR3: CASKASGNYNEQFF. The DNA for the CDR3 is TGTGCCAGCAAGGCTAGCGGAAACTACAATGAGCAGTTCTTC. The rearrangement links TRBV28 to TRBJ2-1, with TRBD2 identical over 7 bases. The CDR3 runs 14 residues. Germline CDR1 reads MDHEN; CDR2 reads SYDVKM. J gave up 3 bases and V 7 bases, and 6 bases lay outside the gene matches.

Concerning this clonotype itself: One end of the junction is discordant with germline, which a read error may explain. The genes are TRBV29-1 and TRBJ2-6; TRBD1 might be the D (6 bases). The CDR3 has 13 amino acids. Germline CDR1 and CDR2: SQVTM and ANQGSEA. CDR3 region: CSAGTTGANLLTF. Written as DNA, the CDR3 is TGCAGCGCAGGGACAACCGGGGCCAACCTCCTGACTTTC.

This clonotype was observed a handful of times. The rearrangement joins TRBV20-1 to TRBJ2-1, with 8 bases aligning to TRBD1. Germline CDR1 reads DFQATT; CDR2 reads SNEGSKA (reference sequence). J was trimmed by 2 bases and V by 6 bases; bases with no gene match: 9. This CDR3 contains 15 residues. DNA for the CDR3: TGCAGTGCACACGACAGGGGTACCCCCTACAATGAGCAGTTCTTC. Protein: CSAHDRGTPYNEQFF.

The chain has TRBV13 and TRBJ2-7, with 8 bases aligning to TRBD2. Germline assignment: CDR1 PRHDT and CDR2 FYEKMQ (reference sequence). This CDR3 is 15 amino acids long. V lost 3 bases, J lost 2 bases, and 6 bases stayed unmatched. The CDR3 bases are TGTGCCAGCAGCTTGGCGGGGGGCAAAACCTACGAGCAGTACTTC. It codes for CASSLAGGKTYEQYF.

The rearrangement links TRBV12-3 or TRBV12-4 to TRBJ2-3, with a possible D match to TRBD2 (7 bases). Trimming shortened V by 3 bases and J by 1 base, and 11 bases separated the two germline ends. There are 15 residues in the CDR3. CDR3 nucleotide sequence: TGTGCCAGCAGTTTCGGGGGGCTCCGCACAGATACGCAGTATTTT. Protein product: CASSFGGLRTDTQYF.

A few counts support this clonotype. CDR3 DNA: TGTGCCATCAGTGGATCGGGGGGAACTGTCGAGCAGTACTTC. Protein product: CAISGSGGTVEQYF. The chain employs TRBV10-3 and TRBJ2-7, with 7 bases identical to TRBD2. The CDR3 contains 14 residues. The V gene end was trimmed by 4 bases and the J gene end by 6 bases; junction bases not matched to a gene: 9. CDR1 ENHRY and CDR2 SYGVKD come from the germline V gene.

The rearrangement links TRBV5-1 to TRBJ2-7; TRBD2 matches 7 bases. Germline V CDR1 and CDR2: SGHRS, YFSETQ. The length of the CDR3 is 15 residues. The J segment lost 5 bases and the V segment lost 0 bases, leaving 8 bases of the junction unmatched. CDR3 sequence: CASSLARTRQDEQYF. The CDR3 coding sequence is TGCGCCAGCAGCTTGGCAAGGACTAGGCAAGACGAGCAGTACTTC.

Only a few counts were recorded for this clonotype. The rearrangement uses TRBV5-1 and TRBJ2-5; 7 bases fit TRBD2. The germline CDR1 and CDR2 sequences are SGHRS and YFSETQ. Unmatched junction bases numbered 8, after V lost 1 base and J lost 5 bases. CDR3 length equals 15 residues. CDR3 DNA sequence: TGCGCCAGCAGCTTGAGCCTAGCGGAGCGGGAGACCCAGTACTTC. Amino acid sequence: CASSLSLAERETQYF. Full variable domain (missing parts from reference TRBV5-1 and TRBJ2-5): KAGVTQTPRYLIKTRGQQVTLSCSPISGHRSVSWYQQTPGQGLQFLFEYFSETQRNKGNFPGRFSGRQFSNSRSEMNVSTLELGDSALYLCASSLSLAERETQYFGPGTRLLVL.

The CDR3 DNA is TGTGCCAGCAGCCCCTTCCGGGGCCCTACAGATACGCAGTATTTT. Translating it yields CASSPFRGPTDTQYF. V is TRBV7-2 and J is TRBJ2-3; D possibly uses TRBD1 or TRBD2 (5 bases each). Germline V lookup: CDR1 SGHTA, CDR2 FQGNSA. Trimming left V 5 bases short and J 3 bases short, with 15 bases between. The CDR3 spans 15 residues.

In this sample, this clonotype turned up a few times. The junction shows a germline mismatch at one end, possibly a read error. The V and J genes are TRBV28 and TRBJ1-5; D unresolved. The length of the CDR3 is 15 residues. Germline assignment: CDR1 MDHEN and CDR2 SYDVKM. As DNA, the CDR3 is TGTGCCAGCAGTCCACAAGGCTTTGCGGGCCAGCCTCAGCATTTT. It translates to CASSPQGFAGQPQHF.

The chain combines TRBV5-1 with TRBJ2-3; 12 bases fit TRBD2. CDR3 length: 18 amino acids. CDR1 is SGHRS and CDR2 is YFSETQ in the germline V gene. With 4 bases clipped from V and 1 base from J, the junction kept 10 bases outside the gene matches. The CDR3 loop is CASSLLAGGGSGTDTQYF. The CDR3 DNA sequence: TGCGCCAGCAGCCTACTAGCGGGAGGAGGTTCGGGCACAGATACGCAGTATTTT.

This clonotype occurred a few times. The J gene is TRBJ2-2, the V gene TRBV5-1; no firm D call. The CDR3 is 15 residues long. Germline V gene data show CDR1 as SGHRS and CDR2 as YFSETQ. With 1 base removed from V and 3 bases from J, the gap between germline ends came to 10 bases. The CDR3 DNA sequence: TGCGCCAGCAGCTTGCTAGGTCAAGACACCGGGGAGCTGTTTTTT. Protein sequence: CASSLLGQDTGELFF. The complete variable domain, with remaining parts taken from reference TRBV5-1 and TRBJ2-2, reads KAGVTQTPRYLIKTRGQQVTLSCSPISGHRSVSWYQQTPGQGLQFLFEYFSETQRNKGNFPGRFSGRQFSNSRSEMNVSTLELGDSALYLCASSLLGQDTGELFFGEGSRLTVL.

This clonotype was counted once. This chain's CDR3 is CASSLRGGTGYEKLFF. CDR3 nucleotides: TGTGCCAGCAGCCTAAGGGGCGGGACAGGGTATGAAAAACTGTTTTTT. The rearrangement links TRBV3-1 to TRBJ1-4, with 9 bases matching TRBD1. Germline CDR1 LGHDT, CDR2 YNNKEL (reference sequence). V was clipped by 4 bases and J by 6 bases; unmatched bases: 9. The length of the CDR3 is 16 residues.

This clonotype came up a few times. The V gene is TRBV5-1, the J gene TRBJ1-4; 8 bases line up with TRBD1. V was clipped by 3 bases and J by 8 bases; unmatched bases: 15. Germline values: CDR1 SGHRS, CDR2 YFSETQ. The CDR3 has 17 amino acids. The CDR3 reads CASSSTPPGGSGEKLFF. CDR3 bases: TGCGCCAGCAGCTCGACCCCCCCAGGGGGCTCAGGGGAAAAACTGTTTTTT.

This clonotype was observed a few times. This CDR3 reads CASSTFGPSPGELFF. In nucleotides, the CDR3 is TGCGCCAGCAGCACCTTCGGACCTTCCCCCGGGGAGCTGTTTTTT. This chain joins TRBV4-1 and TRBJ2-2; unclear D gene. The germline gives CDR1 MGHRA, CDR2 YSYEKL. The CDR3 runs to 15 residues. The V end was cut by 5 bases, the J end by 6 bases, with 16 bases between.

In its sample, this clonotype was seen a few times. The junction and the germline gene differ at one end; a read error may be behind it. The chain has TRBV28 and TRBJ2-5; unclear D gene. The V gene's germline CDR1 is MDHEN and CDR2 SYDVKM. The CDR3 covers 14 residues. For the CDR3, the DNA is TGTGCCAGCAGCCCTGACATTCCCCGAGAGACCCAGCACTTC. Translated: CASSPDIPRETQHF. Variable domain in full (rest from reference TRBV28 and TRBJ2-5): DVKVTQSSRYLVKRTGEKVFLECVQDMDHENMFWYRQDPGLGLRLIYFSYDVKMKEKGDIPEGYSVSREKKERFSLILESASTNQTSMYLCASSPDIPRETQHFGPGTRLLVL.

In this sample, this clonotype turned up a few times. This chain joins TRBV18 and TRBJ1-3; no firm D call. Per the germline V gene, CDR1 is KGHSH and CDR2 is LQKENI. The CDR3 totals 15 residues. With 2 bases removed from V and 3 bases from J, the gap between germline ends came to 11 bases. The CDR3 protein is CASSPVQQVGNTIYF. The CDR3 DNA reads as TGTGCCAGCTCACCAGTACAGCAGGTTGGAAACACCATATATTTT.

J is TRBJ2-1 and V is TRBV28; TRBD1 matches at 7 bases. The CDR3 has 14 residues. The trim removed 5 bases at V and 3 bases at J, leaving 4 bases unmatched. Germline CDR1 is MDHEN and CDR2 is SYDVKM. The CDR3 DNA reads TGTGCCAGCAGTAATCAGGGGGACTACAATGAGCAGTTCTTC. Its translation: CASSNQGDYNEQFF.

This clonotype was picked up one time. The J gene is TRBJ2-7, the V gene TRBV28, with D hard to call. CDR1 is MDHEN and CDR2 is SYDVKM in the germline V gene. The CDR3 sequence is 15 residues long. V lost 5 bases and J lost 2, with 16 bases in between. The chain's CDR3 is CASSPLGVKAYEQYF. The CDR3 DNA follows: TGTGCCAGCAGTCCTCTCGGAGTTAAGGCCTACGAGCAGTACTTC.

This clonotype was seen ten or more times. This chain connects TRBV5-1 to TRBJ1-3; maybe TRBD1 (5 bases). Trimming left V 4 bases short and J 2 bases short, with 10 bases between. Germline V gene lookup returns CDR1 SGHRS and CDR2 YFSETQ. This CDR3 has 14 amino acids. The CDR3 sequence: CASSPRTTGNTIYF. CDR3 sequence (DNA): TGCGCCAGCAGCCCCAGGACAACTGGAAACACCATATATTTT.

The chain joins TRBV20-1 to TRBJ2-7, with 11 bases fitting TRBD2. Germline assignment: CDR1 DFQATT and CDR2 SNEGSKA (reference sequence). This CDR3 has 13 residues. Unmatched junction bases numbered 3, after V lost 7 bases and J lost 1 base. The CDR3 nucleotides read TGCAGTGGCGTAGCGGGGGGGTCCTACGAGCAGTACTTC. Residues: CSGVAGGSYEQYF.